The source of this TCR beta chain is a study of T cell responses to AZD1222 COVID-19 vaccine. Trimming pared 4 bases from V and 2 bases from J, leaving 11 bases between. The CDR3 covers 13 residues. Germline V gives CDR1 GTSNPN, CDR2 SVGIG (reference sequence). Generated by immunoSEQ multiplex PCR, the TCRdb table keeps only in-frame clones and is missing some. In the table there are around 80,000 clones, 70% to 90% of which are singletons. Sequences were derived from peripheral blood, sampled 28 days after the second AZD1222 dose. The TCR sequence derives from an adult who received the AZD1222 COVID-19 vaccine. The rearrangement uses TRBV30 and TRBJ1-1; possibly TRBD1 for D (5 bases). The CDR3 DNA is TGTGCCTGGACCGGGGACCTAAACACTGAAGCTTTCTTT. This translates into CAWTGDLNTEAFF.